Included here is one T cell receptor beta chain sequence, with context. The sample belongs to a study of blood T cell repertoires in COVID-19. Study at large: From T cells, B-cell-depleted T cells, or PBMCs came the material, which was cDNA or gDNA.

In the original workflow: Amplification with reference gene primers provided the estimates of nucleated cell counts. The data were produced by immunoSEQ multiplex PCR, yet TCRdb's version contains in-frame clones alone and is incomplete. That table gives V, J and clone size, and the DNA gave D and trimming. The profile covers around 200,000 clones, with 90% appearing a single time and roughly 0.56% taken by the ten largest. In germline, CDR1 is LGHNA, CDR2 YNFKEQ. V lost 2 bases and J lost 7; bases outside the gene matches: 11. This CDR3 spans 16 amino acids. This chain joins TRBV4-2 and TRBJ1-5; 7 bases map to TRBD1. Sequencing was done on a sample of peripheral blood. This receptor was taken from a man aged 50 to 60 with acute or convalescent COVID-19. The CDR3 sequence: CASSQSPRQGGQPQHF. The DNA for the CDR3 is TGTGCCAGCAGCCAAAGTCCCCGACAAGGGGGCCAGCCCCAGCATTTT.